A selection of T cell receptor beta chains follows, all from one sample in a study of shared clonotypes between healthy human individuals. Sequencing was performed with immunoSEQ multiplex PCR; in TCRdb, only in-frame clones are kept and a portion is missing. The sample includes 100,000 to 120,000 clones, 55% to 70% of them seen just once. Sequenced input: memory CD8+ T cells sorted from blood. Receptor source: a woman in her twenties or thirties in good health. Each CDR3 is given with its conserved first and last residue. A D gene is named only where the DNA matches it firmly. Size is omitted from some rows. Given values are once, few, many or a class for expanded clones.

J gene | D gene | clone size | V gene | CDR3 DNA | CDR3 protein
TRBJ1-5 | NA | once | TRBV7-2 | TGTGCCAGCAGCTCACAGGGTCTCAATCAGCCCCAGCATTTT | CASSSQGLNQPQHF
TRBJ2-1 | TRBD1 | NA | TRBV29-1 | TGCAGCGTCAACACCCGAACGGGACAGGGGCGATACAATGAGCAGTTCTTC | CSVNTRTGQGRYNEQFF
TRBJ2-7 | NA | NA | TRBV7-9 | TGTGCCAGCAGCTCGACTCTAACCTACGAGCAGTACTTC | CASSSTLTYEQYF
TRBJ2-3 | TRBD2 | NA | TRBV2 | TGTGCCAGCTTCGGACTAGCGGGCCGGCTCACAGATACGCAGTATTTT | CASFGLAGRLTDTQYF
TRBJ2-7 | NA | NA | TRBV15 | TGTGCCACCAGCAGAGGGGCCTCCGGCTCCTACGAGCAGTACTTC | CATSRGASGSYEQYF
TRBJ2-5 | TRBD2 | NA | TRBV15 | TGTGCCACCAGCAGAGAGTGGGGGGGTAACAGAGAGACCCAGTACTTC | CATSREWGGNRETQYF
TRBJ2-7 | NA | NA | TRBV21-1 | TGTGCCAGCAGGCCGCAATTACACGTGTTAGACGAGCAGTACTTC | CASRPQLHVLDEQYF
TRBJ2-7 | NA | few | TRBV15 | TGTGCCACCAGCAGTAGTGTTACCGGGACCGCAGCCTACGAGCAGTACTTC | CATSSSVTGTAAYEQYF
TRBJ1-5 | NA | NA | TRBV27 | TGTGCCAGCAGTTTAGCAGGGACGGAGAATAATCAGCCCCAGCATTTT | CASSLAGTENNQPQHF
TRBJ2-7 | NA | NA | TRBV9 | TGTGCCAGCAGCTATAACCCCGGGACCTACGAGCAGTACTTC | CASSYNPGTYEQYF
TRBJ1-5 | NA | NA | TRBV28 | TGTGCCAGCAGTCTAAGACTGGGCAATCAGCCCCAGCATTTT | CASSLRLGNQPQHF
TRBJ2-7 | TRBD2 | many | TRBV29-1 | TGCAGCGTTTGGACTAGCGGGAGTCCTGGTTACGAGCAGTACTTC | CSVWTSGSPGYEQYF
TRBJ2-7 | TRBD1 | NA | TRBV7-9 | TGTGCCAGCAGTCTCACACAGGGGGCTGACGAGCAGTACTTC | CASSLTQGADEQYF
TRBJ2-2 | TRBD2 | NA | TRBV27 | TGTGCCAGCAGTTTGGGACTAGCGGGAGCTAGCGGGGAGCTGTTTTTT | CASSLGLAGASGELFF
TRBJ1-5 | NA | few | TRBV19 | TGTGCCAGTAGTATCCCCTACCCCACAGGGAGGGGAGGGCACCCCCAGCATTTT | CASSIPYPTGRGGHPQHF
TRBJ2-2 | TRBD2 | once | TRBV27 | TGTGCCAGCCGAACTAGCGTCACCGGGGAGCTGTTTTTT | CASRTSVTGELFF
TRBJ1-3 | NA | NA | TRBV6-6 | TGTGCCAGCAGTTACACAGGGTTGGGAAACACCATATATTTT | CASSYTGLGNTIYF
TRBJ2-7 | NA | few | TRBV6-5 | TGTGCCAGCAGTTATGGGACCCCGTCCTTATACGAGCAGTACTTC | CASSYGTPSLYEQYF
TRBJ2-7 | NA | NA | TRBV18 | TGTGCCAGCTCACCGGGCAGCTCCTACGAGCAGTACTTC | CASSPGSSYEQYF
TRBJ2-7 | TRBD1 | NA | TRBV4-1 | TGCGCCAGCAGCCAAAAGCTAGGATCGGGACAGGGGGTCTACGAGCAGTACTTC | CASSQKLGSGQGVYEQYF
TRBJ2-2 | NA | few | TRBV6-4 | TGTGCCAGCAGTGACTCTGTGTCCACCGGGGAGCTGTTTTTT | CASSDSVSTGELFF
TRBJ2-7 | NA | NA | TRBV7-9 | TGTGCCAGCAGTCTATACCGCGGCGGGGTCTCCTACGAGCAGTACTTC | CASSLYRGGVSYEQYF
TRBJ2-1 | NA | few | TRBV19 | TGTGCCAGTAGTATCCCTAGGTCCTCCCTCTATGAGCAGTTCTTC | CASSIPRSSLYEQFF
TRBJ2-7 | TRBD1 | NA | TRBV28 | TGTGCCAGCAGTACGGACAGGGGGCACGAGCAGTACTTC | CASSTDRGHEQYF
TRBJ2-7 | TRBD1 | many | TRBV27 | TGTGCCAGCGCTGACAGGGGAAACTACGAGCAGTACTTC | CASADRGNYEQYF
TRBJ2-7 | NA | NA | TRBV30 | TGTGCCTGGGGGAAGGATACCTACGAGCAGTACTTC | CAWGKDTYEQYF
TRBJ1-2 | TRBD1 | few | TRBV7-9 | TGTGCCAGCAGCTCAGGGGGCCTGGGTGGCTACACCTTC | CASSSGGLGGYTF
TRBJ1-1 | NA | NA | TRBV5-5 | TGTGCCAGCAGCTTGGTCCCCACCAACACTGAAGCTTTCTTT | CASSLVPTNTEAFF
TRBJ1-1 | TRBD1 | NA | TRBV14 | TGTGCCAGCAGCCAAGCAGGGGGAAGATCGGCTTTCTTT | CASSQAGGRSAFF